These 32 T cell receptor beta chains were all obtained from the same sample, sequenced in a study of tumor and adjacent non-tumor tissue in lung cancer. The template was RNA from unsorted bulk tissue. The library came from three nested PCR rounds adapted from ARM-PCR protocols. TCRdb used MiXCR to reprocess the multiplex PCR reads, holding one entry per CDR3 protein. The sample consists of tens of thousands of distinct CDR3 sequences, roughly 70% of them appearing once. Material: lung tumor tissue. The receptors were sampled from a man aged 55 to 69 with non-small cell lung cancer.

Details on this clonotype: One end of the junction fails to match germline, which may point to a read error. This chain uses TRBV29-1 with TRBJ2-1, with D perhaps matching TRBD2 (5 bases). The CDR3 extends over 15 amino acids. From germline, CDR1 is SQVTM and CDR2 ANQGSEA. The CDR3 loop is CSVEWTFLSYIEQLF. CDR3 nucleotides: TGCAGCGTTGAATGGACTTTCCTCTCCTACATTGAGCAGCTCTTC.

This chain links TRBV6-5 with TRBJ1-1, with D unresolved. The V end lost 3 bases, the J end lost 5 bases, and 16 bases lay between the germline ends. The CDR3 contains 15 residues. CDR1 and CDR2 from the germline V gene are MNHEY and SVGAGI. The CDR3 bases are TGTGCCAGCAGTTATATCAGGATAAGGAATACTGAAGCTTTCTTT. As protein: CASSYIRIRNTEAFF.

Here the CDR3 DNA reads TGTGCCAGCAGCAGTAGATACGGTCTAGCGGGAGTGGGCACAGATACGCAGTATTTT. Translation gives CASSSRYGLAGVGTDTQYF. The gene calls are TRBV7-8 and TRBJ2-3, with 10 bases aligning to TRBD2. Trimming removed 5 bases from V and 1 base from J; junction bases left unmatched: 15. Germline CDR1 reads SGHVS; CDR2 reads FQNEAQ. The CDR3 is made up of 19 amino acids.

Comments on this clonotype: This may be a read error: a much more frequent sequence differs by one nucleotide. This likely comes from a read error, as the CDR3 has no conserved phenylalanine or tryptophan at its end. V usage is TRBV5-4 and J usage is TRBJ1-6; TRBD1 matches at 8 bases. The CDR3 spans 16 residues. V lost 4 bases, J lost 2 bases, and 5 bases stayed unmatched. The V gene's germline CDR1 is SGHNT and CDR2 YYREEE (reference sequence). Here the CDR3 reads CASSRRQGTYNSPLHL. The CDR3 DNA reads TGTGCCAGCAGCAGAAGACAGGGGACCTATAATTCACCCCTCCACCTT.

This clonotype was counted a few times. This chain joins TRBV20-1 and TRBJ1-1; D gene uncertain. CDR1 and CDR2 (germline): DFQATT, SNEGSKA (reference sequence). The CDR3 has 16 amino acids. V lost 0 bases and J 3 bases, leaving 17 bases between the germline ends. This CDR3 reads CSARDLDGEEYTEAFF. The DNA of the CDR3 is TGCAGTGCTAGAGATTTGGACGGGGAAGAGTACACTGAAGCTTTCTTT.

By its share, this clonotype is medium-sized (0.01 to 0.1%). The V and J genes are TRBV11-3 and TRBJ2-5, with D perhaps matching TRBD2 (6 bases). The V end was cut by 0 bases, the J end by 3 bases, with 8 bases between. The CDR3 covers 14 residues. CDR1 and CDR2 (germline): SGHNT, YENEEA. The CDR3 here is CASSLDGGKETQYF. The DNA for the CDR3 is TGTGCCAGCAGCTTAGATGGAGGGAAAGAGACCCAGTACTTC.

Turning to this clonotype: This may be a read error: a much more frequent sequence differs by one nucleotide. The genes are TRBV29-1 and TRBJ2-2; the match to TRBD2 covers 9 bases. CDR1 is SQVTM, CDR2 ANQGSEA, per germline. This CDR3 has 16 residues. Here the CDR3 reads CSVEGRGGGAGGELIF. The CDR3 coding sequence is TGCAGCGTTGAGGGTCGGGGCGGGGGGGCCGGCGGGGAGCTGATTTTT.

This clonotype was seen a few times. A much larger clone sits a single nucleotide away, making a read error possible. The chain recombines TRBV29-1 with TRBJ2-7; the match to TRBD1 covers 7 bases. The CDR3 loop spans 15 amino acids. CDR1 and CDR2 (germline): SQVTM, ANQGSEA. For the CDR3, the DNA is TGCGGCGTTGTTTCACAGGGGCTAATAGCCTACGAGCAGTACTTC. Its protein is CGVVSQGLIAYEQYF.

The chain employs TRBV20-1 and TRBJ2-5; 9 bases match TRBD2. Germline V gene sequence: CDR1 DFQATT, CDR2 SNEGSKA (reference sequence). The CDR3 totals 15 residues. With V trimmed by 6 bases and J by 2 bases, 10 bases remained unmatched. The CDR3 sequence is CSAIRHSGSQETQYF. The CDR3 DNA follows: TGCAGTGCCATCAGACATAGCGGGAGTCAAGAGACCCAGTACTTC.

About this clonotype itself: One end of the junction fails to match germline, which may point to a read error. Here the CDR3 DNA reads TGCACTGCTGCCCGGGACTACGACGAGGAGTACTTC. Translated: CTAARDYDEEYF. V gene TRBV20-1 combines with J gene TRBJ2-7; 7 bases fit TRBD2. Germline CDR1 DFQATT, CDR2 SNEGSKA (reference sequence). The CDR3 loop spans 12 amino acids.

Comments on this clonotype: The CDR3 ends on some other residue instead of the conserved phenylalanine or tryptophan, so this is likely a read error. The DNA is omitted, as the CDR3 cannot be located on it reliably, and the CDR3 follows TCRdb's listing. V and J are TRBV11-2 and TRBJ2-1; TRBD1 was called by the table and not checked on the DNA. CDR1 and CDR2 from the germline V gene are SGHAT and FQNNGV. Ends included, the CDR3 has 15 residues. The CDR3 protein is CANSQGTQSYNEQFL.

The genes are TRBV9 and TRBJ1-2; 7 positions agree with TRBD1. CDR3 length equals 12 residues. Germline lookup yields CDR1 SGDLS and CDR2 YYNGEE. The V and J ends lost 3 bases and 7 bases, in that order; junction bases with no gene match: 3. DNA of the CDR3: TGTGCCAGCAGCGCGGACAGGCTTGGCTACACCTTC. Translated: CASSADRLGYTF.

A remark on this clonotype: It is likely a read error, because the conserved phenylalanine at the end of the CDR3 is missing. The chain links TRBV6-2 or TRBV6-3 to TRBJ2-1, with unresolved D. The CDR3 has 15 residues. V gave up 4 bases and J gave up 10 bases, with 20 bases separating them. The germline gives CDR1 MNHEY, CDR2 SVGEGT. In nucleotides, the CDR3 is TGTGCCAGCAGTTGGGTATCGGCGCTCAGTGGGGAGCAGTTCCTC. It specifies CASSWVSALSGEQFL.

In this sample, this clonotype turned up many times. The chain links TRBV6-1 to TRBJ1-2; no firm D call. CDR3 length equals 13 residues. The V and J ends lost 7 bases and 4 bases respectively, with 13 bases between them. From germline, CDR1 is MNHNS and CDR2 SASEGT. CDR3: CASIANSGYGYTF. Written as DNA, the CDR3 is TGTGCCAGCATCGCTAATTCGGGCTATGGCTACACCTTC.

Notes on this clonotype: A much larger clone is a single base away; this may be a read error. The chain recombines TRBV7-9 with TRBJ2-1; D possibly corresponds to TRBD1 (6 bases). CDR3 length equals 12 residues. CDR1 SEHNR and CDR2 FQNEAQ come from the germline V gene (reference sequence). The CDR3 region is CASSFGQLEQSF. The CDR3 DNA reads TGTGCCAGCAGCTTTGGACAGCTTGAGCAGTCCTTC.

A note on this clonotype: A much bigger clone sits one base away, suggesting this may be a read error. V usage is TRBV4-1 and J usage is TRBJ2-1, with 8 bases identical to TRBD1. The CDR3 sequence is 19 residues long. CDR1 and CDR2 from the germline V gene are MGHRA and YSYEKL. Trimming took 1 base from V and 1 from J; bases not matched to a gene: 12. The CDR3 reads CASSQARSFTGGSYNEQFF. Written as DNA, the CDR3 is TGCGCCAGCAGCCAAGCCAGAAGCTTCACAGGGGGTTCCTACAATGAGCAGTTCTTC.

In the case of this clonotype: The conserved closing phenylalanine or tryptophan is absent in this CDR3, likely reflecting a read error. This chain joins TRBV28 and TRBJ2-7; TRBD2 might be the D (5 bases). Germline loops: CDR1 MDHEN, CDR2 SYDVKM. The CDR3 totals 15 residues. V was shortened by 5 bases and J by 3 bases, with 17 bases between the two germline ends. CDR3 loop: CASSPRGSASYEQYS. CDR3 in DNA: TGTGCCAGCAGTCCCCGCGGTAGCGCGAGCTACGAGCAGTACTCA.

To note about this clonotype: Since a much larger clone is just one base distant, this may be a read error. Given the absence of the conserved phenylalanine or tryptophan at the CDR3 end, a read error is likely. The chain is built from TRBV5-5 and TRBJ2-7; 7 bases line up with TRBD1. The CDR3 is 15 amino acids. In germline, CDR1 is SGHKS, CDR2 YYEKEE (reference sequence). Germline trimming cut 2 bases from V and 3 bases from J; bases unmatched to any gene: 8. CDR3 DNA: TGTGCCAGCAGCTTTGACAGGGCCGCGAACTACGAGCAGTACCTC. It translates to CASSFDRAANYEQYL.

Many counts were recorded for this clonotype. The J gene is TRBJ1-3, the V gene TRBV4-1; D is unresolved. The germline gives CDR1 MGHRA, CDR2 YSYEKL. V was trimmed by 0 bases and J by 4 bases, leaving 10 bases between them. The CDR3 has 15 amino acids. The CDR3 protein is CASSQEGTVGNTIYF. The CDR3 DNA reads as TGCGCCAGCAGCCAAGAGGGTACAGTCGGAAACACCATATATTTT.

Note on this clonotype: This may be a read error: a much more frequent sequence differs by one nucleotide. The chain carries TRBV6-5 and TRBJ2-7, with 11 bases aligning to TRBD1. The CDR3 consists of 13 residues. The trim removed 8 bases at V and 4 bases at J, leaving 4 bases unmatched. Germline values: CDR1 MNHEY, CDR2 SVGAGI. In DNA, the CDR3 is TGTGCCAGCGGCCGGGACAGGGGGTACGAGCAGTACTTC. This encodes CASGRDRGYEQYF.

Of note for this clonotype: Germline is not matched at one junction end, which may reflect a read error. V gene TRBV29-1 combines with J gene TRBJ2-1, with a weak D call TRBD2 (5 bases). CDR1 and CDR2 from the germline V gene are SQVTM and ANQGSEA. This CDR3 contains 15 residues. CDR3 sequence reads: CIVEGSHYSYKEQFF. DNA for the CDR3: TGCATCGTTGAGGGTAGTCACTACTCCTACAAAGAGCAGTTCTTC.

The J gene is TRBJ2-3, the V gene TRBV30; 7 positions agree with TRBD1. V was clipped by 4 bases and J by 12 bases; unmatched bases: 13. In germline, CDR1 is GTSNPN, CDR2 SVGIG (reference sequence). CDR3 length: 13 amino acids. The CDR3 DNA reads as TGTGCCTGGACCCGACCGGGGACAGATATACAGTATTTT. The encoded protein is CAWTRPGTDIQYF.

This clonotype was found once. It is likely a read error, because the conserved phenylalanine at the end of the CDR3 is missing. The V gene is TRBV11-2, the J gene TRBJ2-3; 7 nucleotides match TRBD1. Germline V gene sequence: CDR1 SGHAT, CDR2 FQNNGV. Trimming cost V 8 bases and J 7 bases; bases outside gene matches: 6. The CDR3 loop spans 12 amino acids. As DNA, the CDR3 is TGTGCCAGCGGCATACAGGGGAATACGCAGTATTCT. This translates into CASGIQGNTQYS.

The genes are TRBV29-1 and TRBJ2-1; TRBD2 might be the D (6 bases). V gave up 4 bases and J gave up 4 bases, with 14 bases separating them. Germline-derived CDR1 and CDR2 are SQVTM and ANQGSEA. The CDR3 sequence is 14 residues long. The CDR3 protein is CSVGSREKYNEQFF. The CDR3 DNA is TGCAGCGTTGGTTCTCGGGAGAAATACAATGAGCAGTTCTTC.

The V and J genes are TRBV11-1 and TRBJ1-1, with D perhaps matching TRBD1 (5 bases). This CDR3 is built from 15 residues. Germline CDR1 and CDR2: SGHAT and FQDESV (reference sequence). CDR3 in amino acids: CTGNLKRGPDTEAFF. For the CDR3, the DNA is TGTACCGGCAACTTGAAGAGGGGCCCGGACACTGAAGCTTTCTTT.

The chain has TRBV11-1 and TRBJ2-3; D gene ambiguous. Trimming stripped 3 bases from V and 8 bases from J, with 18 bases between. Germline lookup yields CDR1 SGHAT and CDR2 FQDESV (reference sequence). The CDR3 sequence is 15 residues long. This CDR3 is CASSFARVLSVTQYF. The CDR3 DNA follows: TGTGCCAGCAGCTTCGCCAGAGTACTGTCGGTTACGCAGTATTTT.

V and J are TRBV11-3 and TRBJ1-1, with D perhaps TRBD1 (5 bases). The CDR3 loop spans 15 amino acids. Trimming removed 9 bases at V and 7 bases at J, with 24 bases between. Germline CDR1 is SGHNT and CDR2 is YENEEA. The CDR3 nucleotides read TGTGCCAGTAGCCCCCCCAGGGAGGGGCTCAGTGAAGCTTTCTTT. It specifies CASSPPREGLSEAFF.

This clonotype was seen only once. No conserved phenylalanine or tryptophan ends this CDR3, so it is likely a read error. The J gene is TRBJ1-2, the V gene TRBV4-1; D gene uncertain. This CDR3 has 14 amino acids. From germline, CDR1 is MGHRA and CDR2 YSYEKL. In DNA form, the CDR3 reads TGCGACAGCAGCCAAGTTAACAAGAACTATGGCTACACCTCC. Its protein is CDSSQVNKNYGYTS.

The chain carries TRBV4-1 and TRBJ2-3; 10 bases match TRBD1. With 1 base clipped from V and 3 bases from J, the junction kept 7 bases outside the gene matches. The CDR3 is 17 amino acids. CDR1 and CDR2 from the germline V gene are MGHRA and YSYEKL. The CDR3 here is CASSQGCGQGVTDTQYF. The CDR3 nucleotides are TGCGCCAGCAGCCAAGGCTGTGGACAGGGGGTGACAGATACGCAGTATTTT.

This clonotype was counted a few times. The CDR3 loop reads CASTDTADTQYF. The CDR3 coding sequence is TGTGCCAGCACCGATACCGCAGATACGCAGTATTTT. V gene TRBV28 combines with J gene TRBJ2-3; no firm D call. Germline V gene sequence: CDR1 MDHEN, CDR2 SYDVKM. Trimming shortened V by 7 bases and J by 4 bases, and 9 bases separated the two germline ends. This CDR3 spans 12 amino acids.

The chain recombines TRBV29-1 with TRBJ1-1, with D possibly matching TRBD1 (5 bases). CDR3 length equals 10 residues. Germline V gene lookup returns CDR1 SQVTM and CDR2 ANQGSEA. V lost 4 bases and J 14 bases, leaving 14 bases between the germline ends. CDR3 loop: CSVGQSGSFF. The CDR3 nucleotides read TGCAGCGTTGGACAGAGCGGTAGCTTCTTT.

Concerning this clonotype: Possible read error: a much larger clone is one base away. The V and J genes are TRBV2 and TRBJ2-7; 11 bases are shared with TRBD2. CDR3 length equals 15 residues. The germline CDR1 and CDR2 sequences are SNHLY and FYNNEI. CDR3 nucleotides: TGTGCCAGCTGTGAGTGGTCTAGCGGGGGGTACGAGCAGTACTTC. Residues: CASCEWSSGGYEQYF.